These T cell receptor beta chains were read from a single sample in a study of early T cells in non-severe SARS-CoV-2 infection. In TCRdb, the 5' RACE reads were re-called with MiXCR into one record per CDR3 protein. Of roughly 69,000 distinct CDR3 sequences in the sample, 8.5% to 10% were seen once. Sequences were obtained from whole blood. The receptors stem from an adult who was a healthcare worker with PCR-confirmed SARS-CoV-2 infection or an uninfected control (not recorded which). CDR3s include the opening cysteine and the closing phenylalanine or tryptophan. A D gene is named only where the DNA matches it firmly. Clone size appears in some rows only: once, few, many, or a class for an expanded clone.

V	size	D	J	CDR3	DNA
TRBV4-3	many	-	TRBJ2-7	CASSQGHRNYEQYF	TGCGCCAGCAGCCAAGGCCATAGGAACTACGAGCAGTACTTC
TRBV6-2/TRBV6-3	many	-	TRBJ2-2	CASSYEKLTNTGELFF	TGTGCCAGCAGTTATGAGAAACTTACAAACACCGGGGAGCTGTTTTTT
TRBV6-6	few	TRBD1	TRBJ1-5	CASTGQGHPSSNQPQHF	TGTGCCAGCACTGGACAGGGCCACCCTTCTAGCAATCAGCCCCAGCATTTT
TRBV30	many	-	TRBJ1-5	CAWSRGTRGSNQPQHF	TGTGCCTGGAGCCGCGGGACCCGAGGAAGTAATCAGCCCCAGCATTTT
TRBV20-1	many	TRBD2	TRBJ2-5	CSARDTGLAGWETQYF	TGCAGTGCTAGAGACACGGGACTAGCGGGATGGGAGACCCAGTACTTC
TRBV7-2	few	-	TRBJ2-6	CASSFWTSGANVLTF	TGTGCCAGCAGCTTTTGGACCTCTGGGGCCAACGTCCTGACTTTC
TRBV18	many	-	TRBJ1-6	CASSPLTARNAYNSPLHF	TGTGCCAGCTCACCACTCACAGCCCGGAACGCCTATAATTCACCCCTCCACTTT
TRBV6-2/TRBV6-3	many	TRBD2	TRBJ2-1	CASSYPPSGTSSYNEQFF	TGTGCCAGCAGTTACCCCCCTAGCGGGACGAGCTCCTACAATGAGCAGTTCTTC
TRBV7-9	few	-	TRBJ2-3	CASSSPRRGTDTQYF	TGTGCCAGCAGCTCCCCTAGAAGGGGCACAGATACGCAGTATTTT
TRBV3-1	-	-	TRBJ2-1	CASSQLESSYNEQFF	TGTGCCAGCAGCCAACTGGAGTCCTCATACAATGAGCAGTTCTTC
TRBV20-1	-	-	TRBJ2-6	CSARESESGANVLTF	TGCAGTGCTAGAGAATCGGAATCTGGGGCCAACGTCCTGACTTTC
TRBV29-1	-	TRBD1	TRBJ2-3	CSVVRGPGDTQYF	TGCAGCGTTGTCAGGGGGCCGGGAGATACGCAGTATTTT
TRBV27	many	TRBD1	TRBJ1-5	CASSPRTGNQPQHF	TGTGCCAGCAGTCCGAGGACAGGGAATCAGCCCCAGCATTTT
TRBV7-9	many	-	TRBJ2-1	CASSETNNEQFF	TGTGCCAGCAGCGAGACTAACAATGAGCAGTTCTTC
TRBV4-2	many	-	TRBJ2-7	CASSQEYPGGEQYF	TGTGCCAGCAGCCAAGAATATCCCGGCGGGGAGCAGTACTTC
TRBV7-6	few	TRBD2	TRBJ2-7	CASRSSGSYEQYF	TGTGCCAGCCGATCTAGCGGGAGTTACGAGCAGTACTTC
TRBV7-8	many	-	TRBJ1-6	CASSLMGNRQKPGNSPLHF	TGTGCCAGCAGCTTAATGGGAAACAGACAGAAACCTGGTAATTCACCCCTCCACTTT
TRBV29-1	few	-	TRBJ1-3	CSVGSGSSGNTIYF	TGCAGCGTTGGATCTGGTTCCTCTGGAAACACCATATATTTT
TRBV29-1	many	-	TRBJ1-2	CSAAEGTNYGYTF	TGCAGCGCTGCCGAGGGGACTAACTATGGCTACACCTTC
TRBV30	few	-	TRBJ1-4	CAWNLGQGSEKLFF	TGTGCCTGGAACCTTGGGCAGGGGAGTGAAAAACTGTTTTTT
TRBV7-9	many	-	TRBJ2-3	CASSLDYNTQYF	TGTGCCAGCAGCCTGGACTACAATACGCAGTATTTT
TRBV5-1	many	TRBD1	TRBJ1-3	CASSPGGTGIGNTIYF	TGCGCCAGCAGCCCTGGAGGGACAGGGATTGGAAACACCATATATTTT
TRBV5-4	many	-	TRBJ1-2	CASSSGPSYYGYTF	TGTGCCAGCAGCTCGGGCCCTTCCTACTATGGCTACACCTTC
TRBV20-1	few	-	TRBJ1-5	CSARAQGNQPQHF	TGCAGTGCTAGGGCTCAGGGTAATCAGCCCCAGCATTTT
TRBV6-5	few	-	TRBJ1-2	CASSYGGPYGYTF	TGTGCCAGCAGTTACGGGGGTCCTTATGGCTACACCTTC
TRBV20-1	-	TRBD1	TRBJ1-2	CSARPRQGANYGYTF	TGCAGTGCTAGGCCCCGACAGGGAGCTAACTATGGCTACACCTTC
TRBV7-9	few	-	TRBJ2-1	CASSDGLSGPYNEQFF	TGTGCCAGCAGCGACGGACTAAGCGGGCCATACAATGAGCAGTTCTTC
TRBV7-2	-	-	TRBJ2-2	CASSFRARNTGELFF	TGTGCCAGCAGCTTCCGAGCCCGGAACACCGGGGAGCTGTTTTTT
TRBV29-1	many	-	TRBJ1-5	CSVAFRGLNQPQHF	TGCAGCGTAGCATTCAGAGGGCTCAATCAGCCCCAGCATTTT
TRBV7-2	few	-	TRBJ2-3	CASSSGEDTQYF	TGTGCCAGCAGCTCAGGGGAAGATACGCAGTATTTT
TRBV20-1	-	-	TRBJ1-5	CSAREGSPMMPQHF	TGCAGTGCTAGAGAGGGGTCCCCAATGATGCCCCAGCATTTT